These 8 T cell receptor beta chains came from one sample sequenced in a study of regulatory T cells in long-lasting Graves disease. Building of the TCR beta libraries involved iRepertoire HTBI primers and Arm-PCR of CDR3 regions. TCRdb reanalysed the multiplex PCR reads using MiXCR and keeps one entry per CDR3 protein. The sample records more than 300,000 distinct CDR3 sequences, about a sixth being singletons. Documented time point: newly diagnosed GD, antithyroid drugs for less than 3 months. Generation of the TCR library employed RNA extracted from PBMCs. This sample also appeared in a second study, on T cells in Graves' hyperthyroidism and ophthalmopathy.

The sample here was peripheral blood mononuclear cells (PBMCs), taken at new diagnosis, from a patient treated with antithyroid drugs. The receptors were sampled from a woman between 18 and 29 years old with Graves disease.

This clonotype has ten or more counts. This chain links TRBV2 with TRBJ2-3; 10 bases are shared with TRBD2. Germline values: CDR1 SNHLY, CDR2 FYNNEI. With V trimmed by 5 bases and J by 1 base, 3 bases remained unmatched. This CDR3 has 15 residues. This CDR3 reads CASSRAGGGTDTQYF. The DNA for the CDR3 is TGTGCCAGCAGTAGAGCGGGGGGGGGCACAGATACGCAGTATTTT.

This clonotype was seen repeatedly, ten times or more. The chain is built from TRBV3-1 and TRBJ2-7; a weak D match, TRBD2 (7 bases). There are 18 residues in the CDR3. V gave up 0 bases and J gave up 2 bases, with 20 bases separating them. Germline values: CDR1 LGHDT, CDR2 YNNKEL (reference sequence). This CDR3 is CASSQDFPGRGYPYEQYF. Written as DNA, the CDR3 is TGTGCCAGCAGCCAAGATTTTCCTGGGAGGGGGTACCCCTACGAGCAGTACTTC.

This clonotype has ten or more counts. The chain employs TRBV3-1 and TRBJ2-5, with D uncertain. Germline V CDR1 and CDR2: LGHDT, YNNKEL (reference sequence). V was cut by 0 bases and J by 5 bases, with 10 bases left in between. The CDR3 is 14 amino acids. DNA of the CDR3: TGTGCCAGCAGCCAAGAAGGAAGATATGAGACCCAGTACTTC. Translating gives CASSQEGRYETQYF.

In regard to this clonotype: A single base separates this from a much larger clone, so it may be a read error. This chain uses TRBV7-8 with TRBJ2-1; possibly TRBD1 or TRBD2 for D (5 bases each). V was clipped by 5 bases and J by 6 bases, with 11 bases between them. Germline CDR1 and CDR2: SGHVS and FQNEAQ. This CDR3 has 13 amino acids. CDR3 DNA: TGTGCCAGCAGCGAAGGGACGTCCAATGAGCAGTTCTTC. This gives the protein CASSEGTSNEQFF. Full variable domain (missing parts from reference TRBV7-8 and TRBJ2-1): GAGVSQSPRYKVAKRGQDVALRCDPISGHVSLFWYQQALGQGPEFLTYFQNEAQLDKSGLPSDRFFAERPEGSVSTLKIQRTQQEDSAVYLCASSEGTSNEQFFGPGTRLTVL.

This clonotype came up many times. The DNA of the CDR3 is TGCAGTGCTACTTTCAAGCGGGGGGGAGGCAATGAGCAGTTCTTC. Translation: CSATFKRGGGNEQFF. The chain couples TRBV20-1 to TRBJ2-1, with 10 nucleotides matching TRBD2. Trimming cost V 4 bases and J 6 bases; bases outside gene matches: 9. The germline CDR1 and CDR2 sequences are DFQATT and SNEGSKA (reference sequence). The CDR3 spans 15 residues.

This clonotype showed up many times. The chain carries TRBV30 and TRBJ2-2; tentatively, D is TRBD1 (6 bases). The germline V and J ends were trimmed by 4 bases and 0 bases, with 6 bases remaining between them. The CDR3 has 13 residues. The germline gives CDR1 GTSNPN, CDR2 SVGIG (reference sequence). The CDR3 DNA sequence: TGTGCCTGGACAGGGGCGAACACCGGGGAGCTGTTTTTT. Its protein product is CAWTGANTGELFF.

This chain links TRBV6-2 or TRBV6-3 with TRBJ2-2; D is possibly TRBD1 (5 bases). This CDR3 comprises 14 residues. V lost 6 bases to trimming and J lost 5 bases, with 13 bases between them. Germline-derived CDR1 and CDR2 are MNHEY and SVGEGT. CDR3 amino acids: CASSLLGVTGELFF. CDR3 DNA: TGTGCCAGCAGCCTCTTAGGGGTGACCGGGGAGCTGTTTTTT.

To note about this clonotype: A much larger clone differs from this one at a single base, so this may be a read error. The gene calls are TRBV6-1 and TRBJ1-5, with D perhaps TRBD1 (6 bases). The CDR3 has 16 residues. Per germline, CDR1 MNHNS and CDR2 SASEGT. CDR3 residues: CVTHVGVRDTNQPQHF. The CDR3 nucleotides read TGTGTCACCCACGTTGGAGTCCGGGACACCAATCAGCCCCAGCATTTT.